This is a list of T cell receptor beta chains from one sample in a study of somatic mutations in cytotoxic T cells in rheumatoid arthritis. Profiled with immunoSEQ multiplex PCR; TCRdb holds only in-frame clones, not every one. The top ten hold 7% of the sample, which has 4,000 to 5,000 clones, approximately 80% seen once. The sample was CD8+ T cells sorted from blood. The receptors originated from an adult with rheumatoid arthritis. Both conserved end residues are part of each CDR3. The order of the fields is CDR3 protein, CDR3 DNA, D gene, J gene, V gene, clone size. D genes are given only for firm matches. Only some rows state a clone size, as once, few, many or a class for expanded clones.

CDR3 protein: CASSQALDSNEKLFF
CDR3 DNA: TGTGCCAGCAGTCAGGCCTTGGACAGTAATGAAAAACTGTTTTTT
D gene: .
J gene: TRBJ1-4
V gene: TRBV27
clone size: .

CDR3 protein: CASSLGRVYEQYF
CDR3 DNA: TGTGCCAGCAGCTTAGGCAGGGTCTACGAGCAGTACTTC
D gene: .
J gene: TRBJ2-7
V gene: TRBV7-6
clone size: .

CDR3 protein: CASSPAWGPQHF
CDR3 DNA: TGTGCCAGCAGCCCCGCTTGGGGGCCCCAGCATTTT
D gene: .
J gene: TRBJ1-5
V gene: TRBV6-5
clone size: .

CDR3 protein: CASSLSGANVLTF
CDR3 DNA: TGTGCCAGTAGCCTCTCTGGGGCCAACGTCCTGACTTTC
D gene: .
J gene: TRBJ2-6
V gene: TRBV19
clone size: .

CDR3 protein: CASSQDDRPDGYTF
CDR3 DNA: TGCGCCAGCAGCCAAGATGACCGCCCGGATGGCTACACCTTC
D gene: .
J gene: TRBJ1-2
V gene: TRBV4-3
clone size: .

CDR3 protein: CASSAGDSSYEQYF
CDR3 DNA: TGCGCCAGCAGCGCGGGGGACAGCTCCTACGAGCAGTACTTC
D gene: .
J gene: TRBJ2-7
V gene: TRBV5-1
clone size: .

CDR3 protein: CASSPDGQSSYNEQFF
CDR3 DNA: TGTGCCAGCAGCCCCGACGGACAGAGCTCCTACAATGAGCAGTTCTTC
D gene: .
J gene: TRBJ2-1
V gene: TRBV7-9
clone size: .

CDR3 protein: CASSYGYNEQFF
CDR3 DNA: TGTGCCAGCAGTTATGGCTACAATGAGCAGTTCTTC
D gene: .
J gene: TRBJ2-1
V gene: TRBV6-5
clone size: once

CDR3 protein: CASSLGGAAYEQYF
CDR3 DNA: TGTGCCAGCAGCCTAGGCGGGGCAGCCTACGAGCAGTACTTC
D gene: .
J gene: TRBJ2-7
V gene: TRBV7-2
clone size: .

CDR3 protein: CASSLTGRGSYNEQFF
CDR3 DNA: TGTGCCAGCAGCTTAACCGGGCGGGGTTCCTACAATGAGCAGTTCTTC
D gene: .
J gene: TRBJ2-1
V gene: TRBV7-3
clone size: .

CDR3 protein: CASSLSTGNNEQFF
CDR3 DNA: TGTGCCAGCTCACTATCGACAGGGAACAATGAGCAGTTCTTC
D gene: TRBD1
J gene: TRBJ2-1
V gene: TRBV18
clone size: .

CDR3 protein: CASSSTGTGEWNSPLHF
CDR3 DNA: TGTGCCAGCAGCTCGACCGGGACAGGGGAGTGGAATTCACCCCTCCACTTT
D gene: TRBD1
J gene: TRBJ1-6
V gene: TRBV11-2
clone size: .

CDR3 protein: CASSDPRWSTDTQYF
CDR3 DNA: TGTGCCAGCAGTGATCCCCGGTGGAGCACAGATACGCAGTATTTT
D gene: .
J gene: TRBJ2-3
V gene: TRBV2
clone size: few

CDR3 protein: CASSGRETDTQYF
CDR3 DNA: TGTGCCAGCAGTGGGAGAGAAACAGATACGCAGTATTTT
D gene: .
J gene: TRBJ2-3
V gene: TRBV6-4
clone size: .

CDR3 protein: CASGLGRSSYEQYF
CDR3 DNA: TGTGCTAGTGGTTTGGGGAGAAGCTCCTACGAGCAGTACTTC
D gene: .
J gene: TRBJ2-7
V gene: TRBV12-5
clone size: .

CDR3 protein: CASSQGPVSHWTEAFF
CDR3 DNA: TGCGCCAGCAGCCAGGGGCCAGTATCGCACTGGACTGAAGCTTTCTTT
D gene: .
J gene: TRBJ1-1
V gene: TRBV4-3
clone size: .

CDR3 protein: CASSESWRNYGYTF
CDR3 DNA: TGCGCCAGCAGTGAGTCGTGGAGAAACTATGGCTACACCTTC
D gene: .
J gene: TRBJ1-2
V gene: TRBV10-2
clone size: .

CDR3 protein: CATSRGGTVAVDEQFF
CDR3 DNA: TGTGCCACCAGCAGAGGGGGGACAGTGGCCGTCGATGAGCAGTTCTTC
D gene: TRBD1
J gene: TRBJ2-1
V gene: TRBV15
clone size: .

CDR3 protein: CASSPPGLLSPLHF
CDR3 DNA: TGTGCCAGCAGTCCACCCGGTCTTCTCTCACCCCTCCACTTT
D gene: .
J gene: TRBJ1-6
V gene: TRBV7-3
clone size: .

CDR3 protein: CASSNEDGTDTQYF
CDR3 DNA: TGCGCCAGCAGCAATGAAGACGGCACAGATACGCAGTATTTT
D gene: .
J gene: TRBJ2-3
V gene: TRBV5-1
clone size: .

CDR3 protein: CASSPDISYEQYF
CDR3 DNA: TGCGCCAGCAGCCCGGACATATCCTACGAGCAGTACTTC
D gene: .
J gene: TRBJ2-7
V gene: TRBV4-3
clone size: .

CDR3 protein: CASSTQPRGDYGYTF
CDR3 DNA: TGTGCCAGTAGTACCCAACCCAGGGGGGACTATGGCTACACCTTC
D gene: TRBD1
J gene: TRBJ1-2
V gene: TRBV19
clone size: .

CDR3 protein: CATDLSPAVAKNIQYF
CDR3 DNA: TGTGCCACCGACCTATCCCCAGCCGTAGCCAAAAACATTCAGTACTTC
D gene: .
J gene: TRBJ2-4
V gene: TRBV5-8
clone size: .

CDR3 protein: CASSPRTSGGAYEQFF
CDR3 DNA: TGTGCCAGCAGCCCCCGGACTAGCGGGGGGGCCTATGAGCAGTTCTTC
D gene: TRBD2
J gene: TRBJ2-1
V gene: TRBV13
clone size: once

CDR3 protein: CASSESRGLERWQYF
CDR3 DNA: TGTGCCAGCAGTGAATCCAGGGGGCTCGAGCGTTGGCAGTACTTC
D gene: TRBD1
J gene: TRBJ2-7
V gene: TRBV2
clone size: .

CDR3 protein: CASSGWSGAPADTQYF
CDR3 DNA: TGTGCCAGCAGTGGATGGAGTGGGGCCCCGGCAGATACGCAGTATTTT
D gene: .
J gene: TRBJ2-3
V gene: TRBV2
clone size: .

CDR3 protein: CASSLWTGRVNTEAFF
CDR3 DNA: TGTGCCAGCAGCCTTTGGACAGGGCGGGTGAACACTGAAGCTTTCTTT
D gene: TRBD1
J gene: TRBJ1-1
V gene: TRBV13
clone size: .

CDR3 protein: CASSSGGQGTNEKLFF
CDR3 DNA: TGTGCCAGCAGCTCCGGAGGACAGGGGACTAATGAAAAACTGTTTTTT
D gene: TRBD1
J gene: TRBJ1-4
V gene: TRBV7-9
clone size: .

CDR3 protein: CASSLVIYRGMGMNTEAFF
CDR3 DNA: TGTGCCAGCAGCTTAGTTATCTACCGTGGTATGGGTATGAACACTGAAGCTTTCTTT
D gene: .
J gene: TRBJ1-1
V gene: TRBV7-9
clone size: .

CDR3 protein: CASSFGTGPPNTEAFF
CDR3 DNA: TGTGCCAGCAGCTTTGGGACAGGGCCTCCGAACACTGAAGCTTTCTTT
D gene: TRBD1
J gene: TRBJ1-1
V gene: TRBV5-6
clone size: .

CDR3 protein: CASSPRAGYEQYF
CDR3 DNA: TGCGCCAGCAGCCCGCGGGCAGGTTACGAGCAGTACTTC
D gene: .
J gene: TRBJ2-7
V gene: TRBV4-1
clone size: few

CDR3 protein: CASNPSSGGVQETQYF
CDR3 DNA: TGTGCCAGCAACCCATCTAGCGGGGGGGTTCAAGAGACCCAGTACTTC
D gene: TRBD2
J gene: TRBJ2-5
V gene: TRBV28
clone size: .

CDR3 protein: CASSPRGQGTNYGYTF
CDR3 DNA: TGTGCCAGCAGCCCGCGGGGACAGGGCACTAACTATGGCTACACCTTC
D gene: TRBD1
J gene: TRBJ1-2
V gene: TRBV5-4
clone size: .

CDR3 protein: CASSPARGVAYGYTF
CDR3 DNA: TGTGCCAGCAGTCCCGCCAGGGGCGTCGCCTATGGCTACACCTTC
D gene: .
J gene: TRBJ1-2
V gene: TRBV28
clone size: .

CDR3 protein: CASSSAGHQPQHF
CDR3 DNA: TGTGCCAGCAGTTCCGCGGGACATCAGCCCCAGCATTTT
D gene: .
J gene: TRBJ1-5
V gene: TRBV27
clone size: .

CDR3 protein: CASSDRGYGYTF
CDR3 DNA: TGTGCCAGCAGCGACAGGGGCTATGGCTACACCTTC
D gene: TRBD1
J gene: TRBJ1-2
V gene: TRBV27
clone size: once

CDR3 protein: CASSFLTGGEQYF
CDR3 DNA: TGTGCCAGCAGCTTTCTTACAGGGGGCGAGCAGTACTTC
D gene: TRBD1
J gene: TRBJ2-7
V gene: TRBV5-4
clone size: .

CDR3 protein: CASSQDGQGVYNEQFF
CDR3 DNA: TGCGCCAGCAGCCAAGACGGACAGGGGGTTTACAATGAGCAGTTCTTC
D gene: TRBD1
J gene: TRBJ2-1
V gene: TRBV4-1
clone size: once

CDR3 protein: CASSSGTKLNEQFF
CDR3 DNA: TGTGCCAGCAGCTCTGGGACTAAACTCAATGAGCAGTTCTTC
D gene: TRBD2
J gene: TRBJ2-1
V gene: TRBV5-6
clone size: .

CDR3 protein: CASSLAADSGGPLFGDTQYF
CDR3 DNA: TGCGCCAGCAGCTTGGCCGCGGATAGCGGGGGGCCTCTTTTTGGGGATACGCAGTATTTT
D gene: TRBD2
J gene: TRBJ2-3
V gene: TRBV5-1
clone size: .

CDR3 protein: CASSLGSTEAFF
CDR3 DNA: TGTGCCAGCAGCTTAGGGAGCACTGAAGCTTTCTTT
D gene: .
J gene: TRBJ1-1
V gene: TRBV13
clone size: .

CDR3 protein: CASKQGSGSGNTIYF
CDR3 DNA: TGTGCCAGCAAACAGGGAAGTGGCTCTGGAAACACCATATATTTT
D gene: .
J gene: TRBJ1-3
V gene: TRBV2
clone size: .

CDR3 protein: CASSQVGEGLSGTEAFF
CDR3 DNA: TGCGCCAGCAGCCAAGTGGGGGAGGGGTTGAGTGGAACTGAAGCTTTCTTT
D gene: .
J gene: TRBJ1-1
V gene: TRBV4-1
clone size: .

CDR3 protein: CASSSPSDRGIPYEQYF
CDR3 DNA: TGTGCCAGCAGCTCACCCTCCGACAGGGGGATACCCTACGAGCAGTACTTC
D gene: TRBD1
J gene: TRBJ2-7
V gene: TRBV11-2
clone size: few

CDR3 protein: CASSVHPSRGDPYEQYF
CDR3 DNA: TGTGCCAGCAGTGTTCATCCCTCCAGGGGGGACCCCTACGAGCAGTACTTC
D gene: .
J gene: TRBJ2-7
V gene: TRBV25-1
clone size: .

CDR3 protein: CASRWGTVNTEAFF
CDR3 DNA: TGTGCCAGCAGATGGGGGACGGTGAACACTGAAGCTTTCTTT
D gene: .
J gene: TRBJ1-1
V gene: TRBV6-5
clone size: .

CDR3 protein: CASSYLTGPREQFF
CDR3 DNA: TGCGCCAGCAGCTACCTGACTGGCCCCCGAGAGCAGTTCTTC
D gene: .
J gene: TRBJ2-1
V gene: TRBV5-1
clone size: .

CDR3 protein: CASRYGQGGTYEQYF
CDR3 DNA: TGCGCCAGCAGGTATGGACAGGGGGGGACCTACGAGCAGTACTTC
D gene: TRBD1
J gene: TRBJ2-7
V gene: TRBV5-1
clone size: .

CDR3 protein: CASSSGAGVSYEQYF
CDR3 DNA: TGTGCCAGCAGCTCCGGGGCAGGGGTCTCCTACGAGCAGTACTTC
D gene: .
J gene: TRBJ2-7
V gene: TRBV9
clone size: .

CDR3 protein: CACAGEEETQYF
CDR3 DNA: TGTGCCTGCGCAGGGGAAGAGGAGACCCAGTACTTC
D gene: .
J gene: TRBJ2-5
V gene: TRBV7-9
clone size: .

CDR3 protein: CASSHSRDSKLLSNQPQHF
CDR3 DNA: TGTGCCAGCAGCCACAGTAGGGACAGCAAGCTTCTTAGCAATCAGCCCCAGCATTTT
D gene: TRBD1
J gene: TRBJ1-5
V gene: TRBV7-8
clone size: .

CDR3 protein: CASSYRDITYEQYF
CDR3 DNA: TGTGCCAGCAGTTATCGGGACATTACCTACGAGCAGTACTTC
D gene: .
J gene: TRBJ2-7
V gene: TRBV6-6
clone size: .

CDR3 protein: CASSLGGGRYGYTF
CDR3 DNA: TGCGCCAGCAGCCTCGGAGGAGGCCGCTATGGCTACACCTTC
D gene: .
J gene: TRBJ1-2
V gene: TRBV5-1
clone size: .